Shown below are 16 T cell receptor beta chains from a single sample sequenced in a study of siplizumab effects on memory and regulatory T cells. The method was immunoSEQ multiplex PCR; TCRdb's version includes in-frame clones alone and lacks a portion of them. The sample shows approximately 94,000 clones, 93% of them seen only once. Sequenced: CD8+ T cells sorted from blood. The receptors shown here come from a human donor in good health.

The gene calls are TRBV2 and TRBJ2-7; D is unresolved. This CDR3 spans 13 amino acids. Trimming shortened V by 4 bases and J by 4 bases, and 11 bases separated the two germline ends. Per germline, CDR1 SNHLY and CDR2 FYNNEI. CDR3 in amino acids: CASSVGRTYEQYF. The CDR3 region has the DNA TGTGCCAGCAGTGTAGGCAGAACATACGAGCAGTACTTC. Using reference TRBV2 and TRBJ2-7 for the parts outside the CDR3, the full variable domain is EPEVTQTPSHQVTQMGQEVILRCVPISNHLYFYWYRQILGQKVEFLVSFYNNEISEKSEIFDDQFSVERPDGSNFTLKIRSTKLEDSAMYFCASSVGRTYEQYFGPGTRLTVT.

This rearrangement joins TRBV5-1 to TRBJ2-6; possible D gene TRBD1, 6 bases. Trimming took off 5 bases at V and 0 bases at J, with 15 bases between the two ends. The V gene's germline CDR1 is SGHRS and CDR2 YFSETQ. The CDR3 has 17 residues. In DNA, the CDR3 is TGCGCCAGCAGAGGAGCCAAACAGGGCTCTGGGGCCAACGTCCTGACTTTC. It is translated as CASRGAKQGSGANVLTF.

This clone was seen just once. This chain's CDR3 is CASSISDANEQYF. In nucleotides, the CDR3 is TGTGCCAGTAGTATAAGTGACGCGAACGAGCAGTACTTC. The chain has TRBV19 and TRBJ2-7; D remains ambiguous. The germline gives CDR1 LNHDA, CDR2 SQIVND (reference sequence). The V end was cut by 2 bases, the J end by 5 bases, with 10 bases between. This CDR3 has 13 residues.

The genes are TRBV5-1 and TRBJ1-5; tentative D call: TRBD1 (6 bases). Trimming left V 0 bases short and J 2 bases short, with 9 bases between. Per the germline V gene, CDR1 is SGHRS and CDR2 is YFSETQ. The CDR3 has 15 amino acids. CDR3 DNA sequence: TGCGCCAGCAGCTTGGGGACAGTCGGCAATCAGCCCCAGCATTTT. Translated, it gives CASSLGTVGNQPQHF. Using reference TRBV5-1 and TRBJ1-5 for the parts outside the CDR3, the full variable domain is KAGVTQTPRYLIKTRGQQVTLSCSPISGHRSVSWYQQTPGQGLQFLFEYFSETQRNKGNFPGRFSGRQFSNSRSEMNVSTLELGDSALYLCASSLGTVGNQPQHFGDGTRLSIL.

The rearrangement uses TRBV5-5 and TRBJ2-1; D gene ambiguous. V lost 6 bases and J 7 bases, leaving 5 bases between the germline ends. The CDR3 covers 10 residues. CDR1 is SGHKS, CDR2 YYEKEE, per germline (reference sequence). The CDR3 bases are TGTGCCAGCAACGGAAATGAGCAGTTCTTC. Protein: CASNGNEQFF.

The genes are TRBV6-4 and TRBJ2-1; no firm D call. This CDR3 has 13 amino acids. V lost 4 bases to trimming and J lost 4 bases, with 8 bases between them. CDR1 and CDR2 (germline): MRHNA, SNTAGT. The chain's CDR3 is CASSVTRYNEQFF. The DNA of the CDR3 is TGTGCCAGCAGTGTCACACGATACAATGAGCAGTTCTTC.

V is TRBV7-9 and J is TRBJ2-7; tentative D call: TRBD2 (5 bases). The CDR3 has 12 amino acids. The V gene lost 3 bases and the J gene lost 5 bases, with 8 bases spanning the gap. Germline CDR1 reads SEHNR; CDR2 reads FQNEAQ (reference sequence). In DNA form, the CDR3 reads TGTGCCAGCAGCTTTCGGACTCACGAGCAGTACTTC. This codes for CASSFRTHEQYF.

The J gene is TRBJ2-5, the V gene TRBV5-6; no firm D call. The V and J ends lost 2 bases and 4 bases respectively, with 3 bases between them. Germline V gene lookup returns CDR1 SGHDT and CDR2 YYEEEE. The CDR3 spans 11 residues. CDR3 sequence reads: CASSFAETQYF. CDR3 coding DNA: TGTGCCAGCAGCTTTGCAGAGACCCAGTACTTC.

This chain joins TRBV5-1 and TRBJ1-1; D remains unclear. The CDR3 sequence is 12 residues long. Looked up from germline, CDR1 is SGHRS and CDR2 is YFSETQ. The germline V and J ends were trimmed by 6 bases and 4 bases, with 10 bases remaining between them. The CDR3 is CASKYSGTEAFF. The DNA of the CDR3 is TGCGCCAGCAAATATTCGGGCACTGAAGCTTTCTTT. Variable domain in full (rest from reference TRBV5-1 and TRBJ1-1): KAGVTQTPRYLIKTRGQQVTLSCSPISGHRSVSWYQQTPGQGLQFLFEYFSETQRNKGNFPGRFSGRQFSNSRSEMNVSTLELGDSALYLCASKYSGTEAFFGQGTRLTVV.

The chain links TRBV9 to TRBJ1-4; a weak D match, TRBD1 (6 bases). Trimming stripped 4 bases from V and 6 bases from J, with 16 bases between. The CDR3 contains 15 residues. CDR1 is SGDLS and CDR2 is YYNGEE in the germline V gene. CDR3 amino acids: CASSPESGAYEKLFF. CDR3 nucleotides: TGTGCCAGCAGCCCAGAGTCGGGGGCCTATGAAAAACTGTTTTTT.

This rearrangement joins TRBV9 to TRBJ2-3; 9 nucleotides agree with TRBD1. Germline CDR1 SGDLS, CDR2 YYNGEE. Losses at the gene ends were 3 bases for V and 7 bases for J; bases not matched to a gene: 9. There are 15 residues in the CDR3. Here the CDR3 DNA reads TGTGCCAGCAGCGCTACCGGGACAGGGCTTTATACGCAGTATTTT. It encodes CASSATGTGLYTQYF.

This chain connects TRBV11-1 to TRBJ2-7; TRBD2 agrees at 7 bases. The V gene's germline CDR1 is SGHAT and CDR2 FQDESV (reference sequence). This CDR3 region has 14 residues. The junction had 5 bases not matched to a gene; V was cut back by 5 bases and J by 1 base. Here the CDR3 DNA reads TGTGCCAGCAGCGCACCGGGACTATCCTACGAGCAGTACTTC. Translated: CASSAPGLSYEQYF. The whole variable domain, remainder taken from reference TRBV11-1 and TRBJ2-7, is EAEVAQSPRYKITEKSQAVAFWCDPISGHATLYWYRQILGQGPELLVQFQDESVVDDSQLPKDRFSAERLKGVDSTLKIQPAELGDSAMYLCASSAPGLSYEQYFGPGTRLTVT.

V usage is TRBV19 and J usage is TRBJ1-1; a possible D gene is TRBD1 (5 bases). The CDR3 is 13 amino acids. CDR1 is LNHDA and CDR2 is SQIVND in the germline V gene (reference sequence). Trimming cost V 1 base and J 4 bases, with 7 bases left between them. For the CDR3, the DNA is TGTGCCAGTAGTATAGGTGGGGGCACTGAAGCTTTCTTT. Protein sequence: CASSIGGGTEAFF.

The chain links TRBV6-5 to TRBJ2-1, with D possibly called TRBD1 or TRBD2 (6 bases each). From germline, CDR1 is MNHEY and CDR2 SVGAGI. The germline V and J ends were trimmed by 3 bases and 6 bases, with 12 bases remaining between them. The CDR3 is 14 residues long. The CDR3 is CASSYGGPSNEQFF. The CDR3 DNA is TGTGCCAGCAGTTATGGGGGGCCCTCCAATGAGCAGTTCTTC.

The rearrangement uses TRBV5-1 and TRBJ1-1; 8 bases line up with TRBD1. CDR3 length: 15 amino acids. Germline values: CDR1 SGHRS, CDR2 YFSETQ. V shed 2 bases and J 5 bases; nucleotides not matched to a gene: 8. The CDR3 reads CASSFLPGDRTEAFF. The CDR3 DNA reads TGCGCCAGCAGCTTCCTCCCGGGGGACAGGACTGAAGCTTTCTTT.

The rearrangement joins TRBV11-2 to TRBJ2-7; D not certain. With 0 bases removed from V and 3 bases from J, the gap between germline ends came to 12 bases. Germline V CDR1 and CDR2: SGHAT, FQNNGV. This CDR3 has 15 amino acids. The DNA for the CDR3 is TGTGCCAGCAGCTTAGATAACGGCGGAATCTACGAGCAGTACTTC. This encodes CASSLDNGGIYEQYF.